This entry lists 30 T cell receptor beta chains sequenced from one sample in a study of cytomegalovirus exposure and HLA in healthy donors. The PCR was carried out with 60 Vbeta primers and 13 Jbeta primers. TCRdb's copy holds only in-frame clones and misses some; the assay was immunoSEQ multiplex PCR. The data hold around 140,000 clones, with around 86% observed a single time. The specimen sequenced was PBMCs. All receptors come from a woman aged 45-65 years in good health and CMV-seropositive.

This CDR3 reads CASSNRQHYGYTF. As DNA, the CDR3 is TGTGCCAGCAGCAACCGACAGCACTATGGCTACACCTTC. V gene TRBV9 combines with J gene TRBJ1-2, with D possibly being TRBD1 (5 bases). The CDR3 length is 13 residues. CDR1 and CDR2 from the germline V gene are SGDLS and YYNGEE. V gave up 4 bases and J gave up 3 bases, with 10 bases separating them. Looking up the rest from reference TRBV9 and TRBJ1-2 gives the full variable domain: DSGVTQTPKHLITATGQRVTLRCSPRSGDLSVYWYQQSLDQGLQFLIQYYNGEERAKGNILERFSAQQFPDLHSELNLSSLELGDSALYFCASSNRQHYGYTFGSGTRLTVV.

In DNA form, the CDR3 reads TGTGCCAGCCAGGACAGGGGGGACTACGAGCAGTACTTC. Translating it yields CASQDRGDYEQYF. The chain couples TRBV6-1 to TRBJ2-7; 10 positions agree with TRBD1. Germline V gene sequence: CDR1 MNHNS, CDR2 SASEGT. The CDR3 length is 13 residues. The V segment lost 8 bases and the J segment 3 bases; nucleotides outside the gene matches: 4.

A word on this clone: One end of the junction is discordant with germline, which a read error may explain. The rearrangement joins TRBV29-1 to TRBJ2-4; no clear D gene. The CDR3 is made up of 12 amino acids. Germline-derived CDR1 and CDR2 are SQVTM and ANQGSEA. CDR3 sequence (DNA): TGCGGCGTTGAAGATCGGAAAAACATTCAGTACTTC. It specifies CGVEDRKNIQYF.

This clone was counted a single time. The J gene is TRBJ1-6, the V gene TRBV30; D uncertain. V was pared by 0 bases and J by 0 bases, with 6 bases between. The CDR3 length is 15 residues. Germline loops: CDR1 GTSNPN, CDR2 SVGIG (reference sequence). The CDR3 nucleotides read TGTGCCTGGAGTGTACAGAGCTCCTATAATTCACCCCTCCACTTT. Translating it yields CAWSVQSSYNSPLHF.

Points on this clone: This specimen includes other DNA sequences encoding the same CDR3. CDR3 in amino acids: CASSLDAGAFYEQYF. The CDR3 DNA is TGCGCCAGCAGCTTGGATGCGGGAGCTTTCTACGAGCAGTACTTC. The chain is built from TRBV5-1 and TRBJ2-7, with 7 bases that match TRBD2. The V gene's germline CDR1 is SGHRS and CDR2 YFSETQ. Trimming at V came to 0 bases and at J to 3 bases, leaving 6 bases not matched to a gene. This CDR3 comprises 15 residues. Complete variable domain (other parts from reference TRBV5-1 and TRBJ2-7): KAGVTQTPRYLIKTRGQQVTLSCSPISGHRSVSWYQQTPGQGLQFLFEYFSETQRNKGNFPGRFSGRQFSNSRSEMNVSTLELGDSALYLCASSLDAGAFYEQYFGPGTRLTVT.

The V call is TRBV7-9, the J call TRBJ2-3, with 12 bases aligning to TRBD2. Germline-derived CDR1 and CDR2 are SEHNR and FQNEAQ (reference sequence). This CDR3 comprises 17 residues. V dropped 5 bases and J dropped 0; count of bases not matched to a gene: 6. The CDR3 sequence is CASSPTSGRTSTDTQYF. CDR3 DNA: TGTGCCAGCAGCCCGACTAGCGGGAGAACGAGCACAGATACGCAGTATTTT.

The V call is TRBV7-9, the J call TRBJ1-2; 8 nucleotides agree with TRBD1. The CDR3 contains 14 residues. Germline CDR1 reads SEHNR; CDR2 reads FQNEAQ (reference sequence). The V segment lost 3 bases and the J segment 8 bases; nucleotides outside the gene matches: 8. The DNA of the CDR3 is TGTGCCAGCAGCTTCTTGGACAGGGCGGGGGGCTACACCTTC. Protein product: CASSFLDRAGGYTF.

The chain is built from TRBV4-1 and TRBJ1-5; D might be TRBD1 (5 bases). V lost 0 bases and J lost 6, with 15 bases in between. The germline gives CDR1 MGHRA, CDR2 YSYEKL. The CDR3 runs 16 residues. CDR3 coding DNA: TGCGCCAGCAGCCAAGAAGGGTCAGGGCAGAGTCAGCCCCAGCATTTT. It specifies CASSQEGSGQSQPQHF.

The V gene is TRBV5-4, the J gene TRBJ1-2, with a possible D match to TRBD1 (5 bases). The V gene's germline CDR1 is SGHNT and CDR2 YYREEE (reference sequence). The CDR3 totals 12 residues. Trimming cost V 4 bases and J 4 bases, with 8 bases left between them. CDR3 residues: CASSRDSYGYTF. The CDR3 nucleotides read TGTGCCAGCAGCCGCGACAGCTATGGCTACACCTTC.

The chain uses TRBV15 and TRBJ1-1; D remains unclear. Trimming pared 1 base from V and 6 bases from J, leaving 18 bases between. Germline assignment: CDR1 LNHNV and CDR2 YYDKDF (reference sequence). The CDR3 runs to 16 residues. The CDR3 region has the DNA TGTGCCACCAGCAGAGGATACCGTCAAGCGGACGCTGAAGCTTTCTTT. Amino acid sequence: CATSRGYRQADAEAFF.

V is TRBV5-5 and J is TRBJ2-5, with unresolved D. The CDR3 length is 13 residues. V was cut by 2 bases and J by 0 bases, with 5 bases left in between. Germline V gene sequence: CDR1 SGHKS, CDR2 YYEKEE (reference sequence). The DNA for the CDR3 is TGTGCCAGCAGCTTAGAGTACCAAGAGACCCAGTACTTC. Translated: CASSLEYQETQYF.

The rearrangement links TRBV29-1 to TRBJ2-2; TRBD1 agrees at 11 bases. The CDR3 spans 15 residues. Per the germline V gene, CDR1 is SQVTM and CDR2 is ANQGSEA. V gave up 5 bases and J gave up 7 bases; unmatched junction bases: 9. CDR3 amino acids: CSVMKGQGVDGELFF. Here the CDR3 DNA reads TGCAGCGTTATGAAGGGACAGGGGGTTGACGGGGAGCTGTTTTTT.

This clone was observed a few times. V gene TRBV6-5 combines with J gene TRBJ1-6; unclear D gene. The CDR3 length is 13 residues. In germline, CDR1 is MNHEY, CDR2 SVGAGI. Trimming stripped 8 bases from V and 7 bases from J, with 12 bases between. CDR3 DNA: TGTGCCAGCCGAGGAGTCGGCAATTCACCCCTCCACTTT. Residues: CASRGVGNSPLHF.

The gene calls are TRBV9 and TRBJ2-7; 7 bases are a match to TRBD2. In germline, CDR1 is SGDLS, CDR2 YYNGEE. The CDR3 extends over 15 amino acids. Germline trimming cut 0 bases from V and 2 bases from J; bases unmatched to any gene: 5. The CDR3 DNA is TGTGCCAGCAGCGTAGAGGCAGGGAGGGCCTACGAGCAGTACTTC. Translation: CASSVEAGRAYEQYF.

The J gene is TRBJ2-1, the V gene TRBV28; D is ambiguous. The CDR3 has 12 residues. Trimming cost V 6 bases and J 8 bases, with 11 bases left between them. Per the germline V gene, CDR1 is MDHEN and CDR2 is SYDVKM. The CDR3 nucleotides read TGTGCCAGCAGAAGAGGATCCTATGAGCAGTTCTTC. It codes for CASRRGSYEQFF. The whole variable domain, remainder taken from reference TRBV28 and TRBJ2-1, is DVKVTQSSRYLVKRTGEKVFLECVQDMDHENMFWYRQDPGLGLRLIYFSYDVKMKEKGDIPEGYSVSREKKERFSLILESASTNQTSMYLCASRRGSYEQFFGPGTRLTVL.

This clone has only a few counts. The rearrangement joins TRBV5-4 to TRBJ2-7; D is possibly TRBD1 (5 bases). CDR3 length: 14 residues. The germline V and J ends were trimmed by 4 bases and 2 bases, with 13 bases remaining between them. Germline lookup yields CDR1 SGHNT and CDR2 YYREEE (reference sequence). In DNA, the CDR3 is TGTGCCAGCAGCCTATTGGCAGGGCCCTACGAGCAGTACTTC. As protein: CASSLLAGPYEQYF.

V is TRBV18 and J is TRBJ1-1, with D unclear. There are 15 residues in the CDR3. The germline V and J ends were trimmed by 1 base and 5 bases, with 14 bases remaining between them. The germline gives CDR1 KGHSH, CDR2 LQKENI. This CDR3 reads CASSPRTQSSTEAFF. CDR3 nucleotide sequence: TGTGCCAGCTCACCACGAACTCAAAGCTCGACTGAAGCTTTCTTT.

This chain uses TRBV6-1 with TRBJ2-3; D remains ambiguous. Per germline, CDR1 MNHNS and CDR2 SASEGT. There are 14 residues in the CDR3. Trimming took 8 bases from V and 0 from J, leaving 12 bases between them. The CDR3 DNA sequence: TGTGCCAGCTCTTTAGCTCCCAGCACAGATACGCAGTATTTT. Translation: CASSLAPSTDTQYF.

In its sample, this clone was seen a few times. The V call is TRBV30, the J call TRBJ1-6; D gene uncertain. The CDR3 sequence is 20 residues long. The germline CDR1 and CDR2 sequences are GTSNPN and SVGIG (reference sequence). Trimming took 0 bases from V and 0 from J, leaving 21 bases between them. The CDR3 sequence is CAWSVRLAGGSSSYNSPLHF. CDR3 in DNA: TGTGCCTGGAGTGTACGATTAGCCGGCGGGTCGAGCTCCTATAATTCACCCCTCCACTTT.

The rearrangement uses TRBV18 and TRBJ1-5; no clear D. The ends were cut back, 1 base at V and 5 bases at J, with 12 bases in the middle. This CDR3 has 15 residues. CDR1 KGHSH and CDR2 LQKENI come from the germline V gene. This CDR3 is CASSPQAGRDQPQHF. The CDR3 DNA is TGTGCCAGCTCACCACAGGCGGGGAGGGATCAGCCCCAGCATTTT.

This clone has only a few counts. The genes are TRBV6-5 and TRBJ1-3; weak D call: TRBD1 (5 bases). V was cut by 2 bases and J by 0 bases, with 11 bases left in between. Germline assignment: CDR1 MNHEY and CDR2 SVGAGI. The CDR3 runs 16 residues. CDR3 nucleotides: TGTGCCAGCAGTTACAACGACAGAAGCTCTGGAAACACCATATATTTT. Amino acid sequence: CASSYNDRSSGNTIYF.

As concerns this clone: The sample carries other DNA sequences with the same CDR3. The rearrangement links TRBV4-3 to TRBJ2-7, with D perhaps TRBD1 (6 bases). Germline loops: CDR1 LGHNA, CDR2 YSLEER. Trimming removed 3 bases at V and 2 bases at J, with 20 bases between. The CDR3 has 17 residues. This CDR3 reads CASSHLIKGQWPYEQYF. CDR3 DNA: TGCGCCAGCAGCCATCTAATTAAAGGACAGTGGCCCTACGAGCAGTACTTC.

This clone was seen more than once but under ten times. The V call is TRBV7-2, the J call TRBJ2-3, with a possible D match to TRBD2 (5 bases). Trimming removed 0 bases from V and 5 bases from J, with 12 bases in between. The V gene's germline CDR1 is SGHTA and CDR2 FQGNSA. The length of the CDR3 is 15 residues. This CDR3 is CASSLAWLAGDTQYF. CDR3 coding DNA: TGTGCCAGCAGCTTAGCGTGGCTAGCAGGAGATACGCAGTATTTT.

The genes are TRBV4-3 and TRBJ2-2, with D tentatively TRBD2 (5 bases). V was clipped by 4 bases and J by 3 bases, with 15 bases between them. CDR1 LGHNA and CDR2 YSLEER come from the germline V gene. The CDR3 runs to 16 residues. The CDR3 sequence: CASSPVGNLDTGELFF. The CDR3 DNA is TGCGCCAGCAGCCCTGTCGGGAACTTGGACACCGGGGAGCTGTTTTTT.

This chain joins TRBV18 and TRBJ1-5; 9 bases match TRBD1. After removal of 3 bases from V and 0 bases from J, the junction contained 3 bases not matched to a gene. The CDR3 is 16 residues long. Germline CDR1 is KGHSH and CDR2 is LQKENI. CDR3 bases: TGTGCCAGCTCACCGGACAGGGGCTATAGCAATCAGCCCCAGCATTTT. Translated, it gives CASSPDRGYSNQPQHF. The variable domain in full, with the rest retrieved from reference TRBV18 and TRBJ1-5, is NAGVMQNPRHLVRRRGQEARLRCSPMKGHSHVYWYRQLPEEGLKFMVYLQKENIIDESGMPKERFSAEFPKEGPSILRIQQVVRGDSAAYFCASSPDRGYSNQPQHFGDGTRLSIL.

The chain carries TRBV10-1 and TRBJ1-2; TRBD1 is a possible D gene (6 bases). This CDR3 region has 13 residues. Germline V gene data show CDR1 as WNHNN and CDR2 as SYGVQD (reference sequence). Trimming pared 5 bases from V and 4 bases from J, leaving 11 bases between. CDR3 coding DNA: TGCGCCAGCAGTCCAGGGGCCCGCTATGGCTACACCTTC. It encodes CASSPGARYGYTF.

The chain carries TRBV7-3 and TRBJ1-2, with 7 bases aligning to TRBD1. Trimming removed 2 bases from V and 6 bases from J; junction bases left unmatched: 15. The CDR3 is made up of 17 amino acids. The V gene's germline CDR1 is SGHTA and CDR2 FQGTGA. The CDR3 sequence: CASSLYGDGQAGDGYTF. DNA for the CDR3: TGTGCCAGCAGCTTATATGGGGACGGACAGGCAGGGGATGGCTACACCTTC.

This chain uses TRBV14 with TRBJ2-7; TRBD2 aligns across 8 bases. The CDR3 runs to 14 residues. CDR1 is SGHDN and CDR2 is FVKESK in the germline V gene. The ends lost 2 bases at V and 3 bases at J; junction bases unmatched: 3. As DNA, the CDR3 is TGTGCCAGCAGCCAAATACTAGCGGTCTACGAGCAGTACTTC. Its protein is CASSQILAVYEQYF.

This clone was counted only a few times. The chain has TRBV4-1 and TRBJ2-6; D gene uncertain. Per the germline V gene, CDR1 is MGHRA and CDR2 is YSYEKL. V shed 0 bases and J shed 5 bases, with 11 bases lying between them. This CDR3 region has 16 residues. CDR3 protein: CASSQEGWPRANVLTF. As DNA, the CDR3 is TGCGCCAGCAGCCAAGAGGGCTGGCCTAGGGCCAACGTCCTGACTTTC.

The chain carries TRBV5-1 and TRBJ2-1, with a possible D match to TRBD2 (6 bases). CDR1 and CDR2 from the germline V gene are SGHRS and YFSETQ. This CDR3 has 15 residues. The V and J ends lost 2 bases and 1 base respectively, with 10 bases between them. The CDR3 region is CASSLGTSSYNEQFF. CDR3 in DNA: TGCGCCAGCAGCTTAGGGACTTCTTCCTACAATGAGCAGTTCTTC.